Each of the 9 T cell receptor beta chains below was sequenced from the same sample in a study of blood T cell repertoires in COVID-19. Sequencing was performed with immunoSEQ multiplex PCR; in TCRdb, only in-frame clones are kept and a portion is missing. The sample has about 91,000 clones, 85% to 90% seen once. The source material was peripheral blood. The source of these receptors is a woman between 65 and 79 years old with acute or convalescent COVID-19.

The CDR3 bases are TGCGCCAGCAGCTTGGTTGCGGGAGGGCCCCAAGAGACCCAGTACTTC. Its translation: CASSLVAGGPQETQYF. The rearrangement links TRBV5-1 to TRBJ2-5; 9 bases are a match to TRBD2. The junction had 4 bases not matched to a gene; V was cut back by 0 bases and J by 1 base. Per germline, CDR1 SGHRS and CDR2 YFSETQ. The CDR3 totals 16 residues. Looking up the rest from reference TRBV5-1 and TRBJ2-5 gives the full variable domain: KAGVTQTPRYLIKTRGQQVTLSCSPISGHRSVSWYQQTPGQGLQFLFEYFSETQRNKGNFPGRFSGRQFSNSRSEMNVSTLELGDSALYLCASSLVAGGPQETQYFGPGTRLLVL.

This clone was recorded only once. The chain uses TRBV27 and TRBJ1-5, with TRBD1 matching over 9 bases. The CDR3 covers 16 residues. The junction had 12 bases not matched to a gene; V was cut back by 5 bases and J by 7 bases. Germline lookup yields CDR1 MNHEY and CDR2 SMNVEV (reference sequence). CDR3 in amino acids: CASSKTGTGWTQPQHF. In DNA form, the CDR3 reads TGTGCCAGCAGTAAAACCGGGACAGGGTGGACCCAGCCCCAGCATTTT.

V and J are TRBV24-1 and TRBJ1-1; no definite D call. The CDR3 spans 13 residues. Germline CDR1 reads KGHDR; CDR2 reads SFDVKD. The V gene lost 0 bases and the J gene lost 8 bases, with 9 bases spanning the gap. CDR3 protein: CATSDLAGDEAFF. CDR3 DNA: TGTGCCACCAGTGATTTGGCGGGAGACGAAGCTTTCTTT.

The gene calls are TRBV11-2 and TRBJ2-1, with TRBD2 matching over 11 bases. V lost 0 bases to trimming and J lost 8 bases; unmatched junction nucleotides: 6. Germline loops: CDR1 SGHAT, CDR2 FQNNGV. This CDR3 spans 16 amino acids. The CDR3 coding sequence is TGTGCCAGCAGCTTAGATAGCGGGGGGGCCGGGTATGAGCAGTTCTTC. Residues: CASSLDSGGAGYEQFF.

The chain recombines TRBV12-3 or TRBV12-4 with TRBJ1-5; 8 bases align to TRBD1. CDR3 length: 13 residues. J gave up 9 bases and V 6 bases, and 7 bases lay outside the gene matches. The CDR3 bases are TGTGCCAGCAGACCGGGACAGGCGGGGCCCCAGCATTTT. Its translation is CASRPGQAGPQHF.

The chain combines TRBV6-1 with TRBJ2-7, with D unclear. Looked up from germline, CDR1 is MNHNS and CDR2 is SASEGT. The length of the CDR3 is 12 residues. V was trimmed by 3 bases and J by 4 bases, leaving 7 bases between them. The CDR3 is CASSEVGYEQYF. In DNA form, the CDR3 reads TGTGCCAGCAGTGAGGTCGGTTACGAGCAGTACTTC.

Written as DNA, the CDR3 is TGTGCCAGCAGCTTGGCCGCCGGGACAGGGGATAGGGAGCAGTACTTC. Translation gives CASSLAAGTGDREQYF. The chain joins TRBV5-4 to TRBJ2-7; 10 bases match TRBD1. From germline, CDR1 is SGHNT and CDR2 YYREEE (reference sequence). CDR3 size: 16 residues. Trimming removed 0 bases from V and 7 bases from J; junction bases left unmatched: 10.

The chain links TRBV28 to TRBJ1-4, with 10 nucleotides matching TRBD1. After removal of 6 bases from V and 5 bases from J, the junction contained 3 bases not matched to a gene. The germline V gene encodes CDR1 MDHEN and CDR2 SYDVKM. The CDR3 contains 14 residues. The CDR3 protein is CASRETGGNEKLFF. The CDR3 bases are TGTGCCAGCAGAGAGACAGGGGGCAATGAAAAACTGTTTTTT.

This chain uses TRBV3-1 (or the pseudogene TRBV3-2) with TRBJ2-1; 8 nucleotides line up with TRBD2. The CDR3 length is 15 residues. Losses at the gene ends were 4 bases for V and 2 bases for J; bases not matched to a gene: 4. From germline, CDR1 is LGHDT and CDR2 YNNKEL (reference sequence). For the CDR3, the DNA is TGTGCCAGCAGCCTGCCGGGACTAGCCTACAATGAGCAGTTCTTC. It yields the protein CASSLPGLAYNEQFF.